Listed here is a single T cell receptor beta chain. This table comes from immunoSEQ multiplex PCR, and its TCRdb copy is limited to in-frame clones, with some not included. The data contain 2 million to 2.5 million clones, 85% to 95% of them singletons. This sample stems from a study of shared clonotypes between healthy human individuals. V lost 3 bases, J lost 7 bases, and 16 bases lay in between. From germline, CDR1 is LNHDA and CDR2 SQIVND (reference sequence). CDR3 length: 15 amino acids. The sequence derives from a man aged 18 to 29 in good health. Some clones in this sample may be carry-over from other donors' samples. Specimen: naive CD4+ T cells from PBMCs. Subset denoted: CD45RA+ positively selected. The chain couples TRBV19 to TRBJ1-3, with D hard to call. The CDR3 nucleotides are TGTGCCAGTAGTATTACCCCCGACTCTGAGAACACCATATATTTT. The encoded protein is CASSITPDSENTIYF.